This TCR beta chain was recovered during a study of spatial heterogeneity in lung cancer. The V gene end was trimmed by 3 bases and the J gene end by 4 bases; junction bases not matched to a gene: 5. The CDR3 is made up of 15 amino acids. Germline CDR1 reads MNHNS; CDR2 reads SASEGT. Time point here: sample taken at primary tumor resection. MiXCR, applied by TCRdb to the 5' RACE reads, yields one record per CDR3 protein. The table lists roughly 48,000 distinct CDR3 sequences, over 4.5% of them singletons. The genes are TRBV6-1 and TRBJ2-1; 8 nucleotides line up with TRBD2. The sample consisted of PBMCs, taken at surgery. This sequence was found in a male donor with early-stage non-small cell lung cancer. Here the CDR3 DNA reads TGTGCCAGCAGTGACGCGGGAGGTCGGTACAATGAGCAGTTCTTC. The encoded protein is CASSDAGGRYNEQFF.